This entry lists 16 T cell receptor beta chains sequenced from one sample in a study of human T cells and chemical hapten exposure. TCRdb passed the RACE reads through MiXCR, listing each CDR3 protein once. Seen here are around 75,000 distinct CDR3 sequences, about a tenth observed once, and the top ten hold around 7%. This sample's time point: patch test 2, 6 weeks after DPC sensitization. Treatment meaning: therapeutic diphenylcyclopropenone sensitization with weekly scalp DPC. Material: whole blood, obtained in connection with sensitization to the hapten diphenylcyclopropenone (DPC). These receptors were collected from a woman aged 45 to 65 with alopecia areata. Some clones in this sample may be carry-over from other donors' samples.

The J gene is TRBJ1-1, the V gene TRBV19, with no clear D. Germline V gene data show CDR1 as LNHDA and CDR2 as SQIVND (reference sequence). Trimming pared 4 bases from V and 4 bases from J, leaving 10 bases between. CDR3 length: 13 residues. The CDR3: CASSNLFRTEAFF. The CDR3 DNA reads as TGTGCCAGTAGTAACCTCTTTCGCACTGAAGCTTTCTTT.

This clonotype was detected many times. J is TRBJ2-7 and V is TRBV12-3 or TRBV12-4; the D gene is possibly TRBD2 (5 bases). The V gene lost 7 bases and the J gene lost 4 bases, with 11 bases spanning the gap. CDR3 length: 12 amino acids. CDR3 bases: TGTGCCAGCAAAGGGCGAGGGTACGAGCAGTACTTC. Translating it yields CASKGRGYEQYF.

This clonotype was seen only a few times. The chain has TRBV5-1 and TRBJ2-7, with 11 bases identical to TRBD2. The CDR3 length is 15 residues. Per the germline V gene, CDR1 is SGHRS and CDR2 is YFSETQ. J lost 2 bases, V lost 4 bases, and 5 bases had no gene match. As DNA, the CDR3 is TGCGCCAGCAGCGAAGGGACTAGCGGTGCCTACGAGCAGTACTTC. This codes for CASSEGTSGAYEQYF.

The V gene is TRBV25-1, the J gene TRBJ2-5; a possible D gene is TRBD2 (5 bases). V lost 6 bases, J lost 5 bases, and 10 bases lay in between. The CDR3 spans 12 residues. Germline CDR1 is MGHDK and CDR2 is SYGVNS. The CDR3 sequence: CASRRARETQYF. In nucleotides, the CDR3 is TGTGCCAGCAGGAGGGCCAGGGAGACCCAGTACTTC.

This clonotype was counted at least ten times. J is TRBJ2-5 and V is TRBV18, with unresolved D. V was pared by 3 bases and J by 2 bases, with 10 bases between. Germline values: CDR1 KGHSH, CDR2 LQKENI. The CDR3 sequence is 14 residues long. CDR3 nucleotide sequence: TGTGCCAGCTCACCCCCCCTAGGACAAGAGACCCAGTACTTC. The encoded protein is CASSPPLGQETQYF.

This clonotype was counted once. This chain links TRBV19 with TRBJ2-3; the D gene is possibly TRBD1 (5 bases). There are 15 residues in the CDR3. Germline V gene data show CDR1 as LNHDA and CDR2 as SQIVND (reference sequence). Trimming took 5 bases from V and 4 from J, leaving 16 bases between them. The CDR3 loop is CASSPAGRGADTQYF. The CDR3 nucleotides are TGTGCCAGTAGTCCCGCAGGTAGGGGCGCAGATACGCAGTATTTT.

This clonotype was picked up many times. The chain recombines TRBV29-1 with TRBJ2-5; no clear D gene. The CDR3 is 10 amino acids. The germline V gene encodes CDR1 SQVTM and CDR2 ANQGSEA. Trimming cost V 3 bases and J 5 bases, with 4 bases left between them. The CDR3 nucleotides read TGCAGCGTTGAGATGGAGACCCAGTACTTC. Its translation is CSVEMETQYF.

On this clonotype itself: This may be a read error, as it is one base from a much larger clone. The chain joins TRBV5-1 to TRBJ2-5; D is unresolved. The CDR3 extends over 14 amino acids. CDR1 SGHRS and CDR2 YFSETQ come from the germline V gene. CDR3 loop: CASRLQRDQETQYF. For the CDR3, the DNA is TGCGCCAGCCGCTTGCAGCGAGACCAAGAGACCCAGTACTTC.

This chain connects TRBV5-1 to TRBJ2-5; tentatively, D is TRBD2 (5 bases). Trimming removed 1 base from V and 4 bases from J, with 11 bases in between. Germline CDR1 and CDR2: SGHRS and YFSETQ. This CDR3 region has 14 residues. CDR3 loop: CASSLYGDGETQYF. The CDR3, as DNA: TGCGCCAGCAGCTTGTACGGGGATGGAGAGACCCAGTACTTC.

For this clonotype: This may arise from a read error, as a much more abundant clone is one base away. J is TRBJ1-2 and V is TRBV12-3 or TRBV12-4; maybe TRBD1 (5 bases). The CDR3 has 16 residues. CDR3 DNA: TGTGGCAGCAGTTTACAGGTAGCAACTCAAACCTATGGCTACACCTTC. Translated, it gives CGSSLQVATQTYGYTF.

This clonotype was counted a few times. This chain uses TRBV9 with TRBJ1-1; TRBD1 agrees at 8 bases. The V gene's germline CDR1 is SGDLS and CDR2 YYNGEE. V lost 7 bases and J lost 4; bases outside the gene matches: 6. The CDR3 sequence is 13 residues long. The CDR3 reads CASRQGPGTEAFF. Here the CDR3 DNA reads TGTGCCAGCCGACAGGGGCCGGGCACTGAAGCTTTCTTT.

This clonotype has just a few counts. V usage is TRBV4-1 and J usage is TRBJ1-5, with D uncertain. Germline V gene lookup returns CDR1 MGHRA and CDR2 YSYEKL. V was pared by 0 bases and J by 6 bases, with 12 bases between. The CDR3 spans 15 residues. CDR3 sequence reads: CASSQESPDRQPQHF. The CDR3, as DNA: TGCGCCAGCAGCCAAGAATCTCCGGACCGTCAGCCCCAGCATTTT.

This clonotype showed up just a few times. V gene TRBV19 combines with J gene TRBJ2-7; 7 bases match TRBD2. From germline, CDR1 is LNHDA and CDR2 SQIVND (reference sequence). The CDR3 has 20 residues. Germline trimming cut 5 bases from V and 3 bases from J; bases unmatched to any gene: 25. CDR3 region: CASSLRAPLREPSPLYEQYF. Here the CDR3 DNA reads TGTGCCAGTAGTCTCCGGGCTCCGTTGCGGGAGCCCTCACCGCTCTACGAGCAGTACTTC.

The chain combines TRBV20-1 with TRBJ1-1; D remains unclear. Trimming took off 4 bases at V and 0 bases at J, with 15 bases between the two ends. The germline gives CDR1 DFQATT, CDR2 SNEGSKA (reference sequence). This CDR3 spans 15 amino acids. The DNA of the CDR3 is TGCAGTGCTACCCGGGGAGGTAGCATGAACACTGAAGCTTTCTTT. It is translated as CSATRGGSMNTEAFF.

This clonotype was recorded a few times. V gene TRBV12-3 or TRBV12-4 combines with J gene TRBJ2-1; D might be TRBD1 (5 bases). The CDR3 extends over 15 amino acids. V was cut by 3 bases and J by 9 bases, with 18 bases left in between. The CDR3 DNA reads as TGTGCCAGCAGTTTGAGAGCGATCAGTCAGGGTGAGCAGTTCTTC. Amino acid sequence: CASSLRAISQGEQFF.

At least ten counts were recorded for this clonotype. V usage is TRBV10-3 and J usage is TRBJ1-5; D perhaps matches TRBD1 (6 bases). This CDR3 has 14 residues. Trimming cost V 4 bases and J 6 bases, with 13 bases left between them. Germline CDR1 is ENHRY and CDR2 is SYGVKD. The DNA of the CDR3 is TGTGCCATCAGTGGAGAACAGGGCAGTCAGCCCCAGCATTTT. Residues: CAISGEQGSQPQHF.